The source of this T cell receptor (beta chain) is a study of regulatory T cells in long-lasting Graves disease. Overall study results and limits: Newly diagnosed Graves' patients exceeded persistent ones in TCR diversity. Under persistent disease, TRBV28, TRBJ1-2 and TRBJ2-5 were used preferentially. Rather than thyroid tissue, only peripheral blood underwent study.

Time point reported: newly diagnosed GD, antithyroid drugs for less than 3 months. There was RNA extracted from PBMCs, and the TCR library was made from it. This clonotype was seen a few times. Its specificity is not known. V lost 8 bases and J lost 2, with 10 bases in between. CDR3 size: 13 residues. The germline V gene encodes CDR1 LNHDA and CDR2 SQIVND (reference sequence). For TCR beta, libraries came from iRepertoire HTBI primers and Arm-PCR of CDR3 regions. TCRdb called the multiplex PCR reads again in MiXCR, with one record for every CDR3 protein. There are 350,000 to 450,000 distinct CDR3 sequences in the sample; 10% to 15% occur only once, and approximately 17% lies in the top ten. This sample also appeared in a second study, on T cells in Graves' hyperthyroidism and ophthalmopathy. In that study: TCR CDR3 underwent first-round RT-PCR with the HTBI primer set.

The sequencing here drew on peripheral blood mononuclear cells (PBMCs), taken at new diagnosis, from a patient treated with antithyroid drugs. The chain recombines TRBV19 with TRBJ1-5; D may be TRBD1 (6 bases). The receptor was derived from a woman in her late teens or twenties with Graves disease. The DNA of the CDR3 is TGTGCCAGTCAGGGGATCGGCAATCAGCCCCAGCATTTT. It codes for CASQGIGNQPQHF. Looking up the rest from reference TRBV19 and TRBJ1-5 gives the full variable domain: DGGITQSPKYLFRKEGQNVTLSCEQNLNHDAMYWYRQDPGQGLRLIYYSQIVNDFQKGDIAEGYSVSREKKESFPLTVTSAQKNPTAFYLCASQGIGNQPQHFGDGTRLSIL.